Below, 23 T cell receptor beta chains from the same sample are listed, as sequenced in a study of Graves' ophthalmopathy and Graves' hyperthyroidism. Amplification from RNA transcripts yielded the TCR beta CDR3 regions. An opening RT-PCR round employed HTBI primers and preceded a second-round multiplex PCR. MiXCR was run by TCRdb on the multiplex PCR reads, yielding one entry per CDR3 protein. The profile covers approximately 540,000 distinct CDR3 sequences, with 39% appearing a single time and roughly 4% taken by the ten largest. The sequencing input was peripheral blood or thyroid tissue (not recorded which). These receptors came from an adult man with Graves' hyperthyroidism.

The V call is TRBV4-3, the J call TRBJ1-4; no clear D gene. With 3 bases removed from V and 8 bases from J, the gap between germline ends came to 13 bases. The CDR3 runs 14 residues. CDR1 is LGHNA, CDR2 YSLEER, per germline. The CDR3 DNA follows: TGCGCCAGCAGCCACCCGGGCCTAGGCGAAAAACTGTTTTTT. Residues: CASSHPGLGEKLFF.

The rearrangement joins TRBV29-1 to TRBJ1-1; D unresolved. Deletions cut 6 bases from V and 5 bases from J, with 7 bases between. The germline gives CDR1 SQVTM, CDR2 ANQGSEA. This CDR3 has 10 residues. The CDR3 protein is CSVPGTEAFF. The CDR3 coding sequence is TGCAGCGTACCGGGGACTGAAGCTTTCTTT.

Comments on this clonotype: The conserved phenylalanine or tryptophan is not found at the CDR3 terminus, so this likely reflects a read error. It is unclear where the CDR3 begins or ends on the DNA, so no DNA is shown, and the CDR3 is as TCRdb lists it. V gene TRBV19 combines with J gene TRBJ1-4; the table assigns TRBD1, which was not confirmed against the DNA. The CDR3 numbers 8 amino acids, ends counted. The germline gives CDR1 LNHDA, CDR2 SQIVND (reference sequence). CDR3 region: CASSIQGV.

The gene calls are TRBV5-8 and TRBJ2-2; D is tentatively TRBD1 or TRBD2 (5 bases each). The V gene's germline CDR1 is SGHTS and CDR2 YDEGEE. The V and J ends lost 4 bases and 0 bases respectively, with 13 bases between them. This CDR3 region has 16 residues. CDR3 sequence reads: CASSAGTAANTGELFF. The CDR3 DNA is TGTGCCAGCAGCGCAGGGACGGCCGCGAACACCGGGGAGCTGTTTTTT.

V is TRBV24-1 and J is TRBJ2-2, with 9 bases that match TRBD2. V lost 3 bases, J lost 0 bases, and 4 bases stayed unmatched. The V gene's germline CDR1 is KGHDR and CDR2 SFDVKD. This CDR3 contains 17 residues. The CDR3 sequence is CATSDPLAGSNTGELFF. The CDR3, as DNA: TGTGCCACCAGTGATCCGCTAGCGGGATCGAACACCGGGGAGCTGTTTTTT.

This chain links TRBV6-1 with TRBJ2-7; D is uncertain. Trimming cost V 2 bases and J 5 bases, with 10 bases left between them. The CDR3 consists of 13 residues. Germline V gives CDR1 MNHNS, CDR2 SASEGT. The CDR3 loop reads CASSEWYRDEQYF. CDR3 in DNA: TGTGCCAGCAGTGAATGGTATAGGGACGAGCAGTACTTC.

This clonotype has a count of ten or more. CDR3 amino acids: CSAREVSSYNSPLHF. The CDR3 DNA reads as TGCAGTGCTAGAGAAGTAAGCTCCTATAATTCACCCCTCCACTTT. The chain couples TRBV20-1 to TRBJ1-6; D gene uncertain. The V end was cut by 0 bases, the J end by 0 bases, with 6 bases between. Germline CDR1 reads DFQATT; CDR2 reads SNEGSKA (reference sequence). This CDR3 spans 15 amino acids.

Turning to this clonotype: A read error may account for a junction end that differs from germline. This chain uses TRBV10-3 with TRBJ2-5; 7 bases agree with TRBD2. Germline loops: CDR1 ENHRY, CDR2 SYGVKD. The CDR3 covers 15 residues. In nucleotides, the CDR3 is TGTGCCAGCAGTTACTCGGGGGGAGTTGCGTCGACCCAGTGCTTC. Its protein is CASSYSGGVASTQCF.

This chain joins TRBV7-6 and TRBJ2-5, with D perhaps matching TRBD2 (6 bases). Germline V gene data show CDR1 as SGHVS and CDR2 as FNYEAQ. This CDR3 region has 15 residues. Trimming removed 1 base at V and 3 bases at J, with 12 bases between. The chain's CDR3 is CASSLETSSKETQYF. Here the CDR3 DNA reads TGTGCCAGCAGCTTAGAGACTAGTTCGAAAGAGACCCAGTACTTC.

This clonotype showed up many times. V gene TRBV7-6 combines with J gene TRBJ2-7; a possible D gene is TRBD1 (6 bases). Deletions cut 1 base from V and 3 bases from J, with 10 bases between. The CDR3 is 14 residues long. Germline CDR1 SGHVS, CDR2 FNYEAQ. The CDR3 sequence is CASSLGTAFYEQYF. The DNA for the CDR3 is TGTGCCAGCAGCTTAGGGACAGCCTTCTACGAGCAGTACTTC.

V is TRBV2 and J is TRBJ2-5; the D gene could be TRBD1 or TRBD2 (5 bases each). V gave up 4 bases and J gave up 5 bases, with 8 bases separating them. The CDR3 contains 12 residues. Germline V gene sequence: CDR1 SNHLY, CDR2 FYNNEI. The CDR3 loop reads CASSVGAETQYF. The CDR3 DNA sequence: TGTGCCAGCAGTGTCGGGGCGGAGACCCAGTACTTC. Complete variable domain (other parts from reference TRBV2 and TRBJ2-5): EPEVTQTPSHQVTQMGQEVILRCVPISNHLYFYWYRQILGQKVEFLVSFYNNEISEKSEIFDDQFSVERPDGSNFTLKIRSTKLEDSAMYFCASSVGAETQYFGPGTRLLVL.

The J gene is TRBJ1-6, the V gene TRBV15, with unresolved D. V was shortened by 0 bases and J by 13 bases, with 13 bases between the two germline ends. Germline V gives CDR1 LNHNV, CDR2 YYDKDF (reference sequence). This CDR3 is 14 amino acids long. The CDR3 sequence: CATSRETGNQPLHF. In DNA form, the CDR3 reads TGTGCCACCAGCAGAGAAACGGGGAATCAGCCCCTCCACTTT.

This clonotype was observed a few times. The V and J genes are TRBV12-3 or TRBV12-4 and TRBJ2-2; TRBD2 might be the D (6 bases). V lost 3 bases and J 4 bases, leaving 12 bases between the germline ends. The length of the CDR3 is 15 residues. CDR3 in DNA: TGTGCCAGCAGTTTGCGGGGAATGGGCACCGGGGAGCTGTTTTTT. Amino acids: CASSLRGMGTGELFF.

The chain recombines TRBV7-2 with TRBJ1-1, with D possibly being TRBD1 (5 bases). V shed 5 bases and J shed 3 bases, with 16 bases lying between them. CDR1 and CDR2 (germline): SGHTA, FQGNSA. This CDR3 has 15 residues. The CDR3 DNA reads as TGTGCCAGCAGCATACGGACAAGCACTGACACTGAAGCTTTCTTT. Translation gives CASSIRTSTDTEAFF.

This clonotype was seen repeatedly, ten times or more. This chain uses TRBV10-3 with TRBJ1-6, with D possibly TRBD1 on 6 matching bases. The CDR3 is 14 residues long. Between the trimmed V and J ends, which lost 3 bases and 8 bases, there was a span of 11 bases. Germline lookup yields CDR1 ENHRY and CDR2 SYGVKD. The CDR3 protein is CAISDGGRYSPLHF. For the CDR3, the DNA is TGTGCCATCAGTGATGGGGGCCGTTATTCACCCCTCCACTTT.

This clonotype was counted many times. The V call is TRBV20-1, the J call TRBJ1-4; no firm D call. Germline V CDR1 and CDR2: DFQATT, SNEGSKA (reference sequence). Between the trimmed V and J ends, which lost 3 bases and 0 bases, there was a span of 8 bases. The length of the CDR3 is 14 residues. CDR3 DNA: TGCAGTGCTAGGGGCACAGCAACTAATGAAAAACTGTTTTTT. Amino acid sequence: CSARGTATNEKLFF.

This clonotype was detected a few times. Being one base from a much bigger clone, this may be a read error. Given the absence of the conserved phenylalanine or tryptophan at the CDR3 end, a read error is likely. The chain has TRBV29-1 and TRBJ1-1, with D uncertain. Germline loops: CDR1 SQVTM, CDR2 ANQGSEA. CDR3 length: 14 residues. V was pared by 6 bases and J by 7 bases, with 21 bases between. The CDR3 sequence: CSVDSSPGRFEAFS. The DNA for the CDR3 is TGCAGCGTCGACTCCTCACCCGGACGTTTTGAAGCTTTCTCT.

This chain uses TRBV10-3 with TRBJ1-5; 7 positions match TRBD1. Germline V gene data show CDR1 as ENHRY and CDR2 as SYGVKD. After removal of 3 bases from V and 11 bases from J, the junction contained 13 bases not matched to a gene. The CDR3 consists of 15 residues. CDR3 residues: CAISEKGGEAETQHF. In nucleotides, the CDR3 is TGTGCCATCAGTGAAAAAGGGGGCGAGGCAGAGACCCAGCATTTT.

This clonotype was recorded many times. J is TRBJ2-1 and V is TRBV24-1; 11 bases match TRBD2. Trimming at V came to 6 bases and at J to 6 bases, leaving 3 bases not matched to a gene. The CDR3 runs to 14 residues. The germline V gene has CDR1 KGHDR and CDR2 SFDVKD. Here the CDR3 DNA reads TGTGCCACCAGTTGGACTAGCGGGCCCAATGAGCAGTTCTTC. Translating gives CATSWTSGPNEQFF.

This clonotype was recorded a few times. The rearrangement joins TRBV5-1 to TRBJ1-6; D is possibly TRBD1 (6 bases). Trimming took off 2 bases at V and 0 bases at J, with 12 bases between the two ends. This CDR3 is built from 17 residues. Per germline, CDR1 SGHRS and CDR2 YFSETQ. CDR3 loop: CASSLQGPSSYNSPLHF. In nucleotides, the CDR3 is TGCGCCAGCAGCTTACAGGGACCGAGCTCCTATAATTCACCCCTCCACTTT. The entire variable domain, with the rest obtained from reference TRBV5-1 and TRBJ1-6, is as follows: KAGVTQTPRYLIKTRGQQVTLSCSPISGHRSVSWYQQTPGQGLQFLFEYFSETQRNKGNFPGRFSGRQFSNSRSEMNVSTLELGDSALYLCASSLQGPSSYNSPLHFGNGTRLTVT.

At least ten counts were recorded for this clonotype. The CDR3 region has the DNA TGTGCCAGCAGCGTAGAATGGGGTGCAACTAATGAAAAACTGTTTTTT. Encoded protein: CASSVEWGATNEKLFF. The J gene is TRBJ1-4, the V gene TRBV9; no definite D call. CDR3 length equals 16 residues. The germline CDR1 and CDR2 sequences are SGDLS and YYNGEE. V was clipped by 0 bases and J by 0 bases, with 9 bases between them.

This clonotype was detected ten times or more. This chain uses TRBV9 with TRBJ2-7; D is perhaps TRBD1 (5 bases). CDR1 SGDLS and CDR2 YYNGEE come from the germline V gene. Trimming removed 0 bases from V and 3 bases from J, with 13 bases in between. CDR3 size: 15 residues. This CDR3 reads CASSVVKGRFYEQYF. In nucleotides, the CDR3 is TGTGCCAGCAGCGTAGTGAAGGGGCGGTTCTACGAGCAGTACTTC. Drawing the rest from reference TRBV9 and TRBJ2-7, the complete variable domain is DSGVTQTPKHLITATGQRVTLRCSPRSGDLSVYWYQQSLDQGLQFLIQYYNGEERAKGNILERFSAQQFPDLHSELNLSSLELGDSALYFCASSVVKGRFYEQYFGPGTRLTVT.

The sample holds many counts of this clonotype. The chain's CDR3 is CASSVGGARETQYF. CDR3 bases: TGTGCCAGCAGCGTCGGGGGCGCGCGGGAGACCCAGTACTTC. The chain recombines TRBV9 with TRBJ2-5; D tentatively reads TRBD1 or TRBD2 (6 bases each). Per the germline V gene, CDR1 is SGDLS and CDR2 is YYNGEE. V lost 2 bases and J 5 bases, leaving 13 bases between the germline ends. This CDR3 contains 14 residues.